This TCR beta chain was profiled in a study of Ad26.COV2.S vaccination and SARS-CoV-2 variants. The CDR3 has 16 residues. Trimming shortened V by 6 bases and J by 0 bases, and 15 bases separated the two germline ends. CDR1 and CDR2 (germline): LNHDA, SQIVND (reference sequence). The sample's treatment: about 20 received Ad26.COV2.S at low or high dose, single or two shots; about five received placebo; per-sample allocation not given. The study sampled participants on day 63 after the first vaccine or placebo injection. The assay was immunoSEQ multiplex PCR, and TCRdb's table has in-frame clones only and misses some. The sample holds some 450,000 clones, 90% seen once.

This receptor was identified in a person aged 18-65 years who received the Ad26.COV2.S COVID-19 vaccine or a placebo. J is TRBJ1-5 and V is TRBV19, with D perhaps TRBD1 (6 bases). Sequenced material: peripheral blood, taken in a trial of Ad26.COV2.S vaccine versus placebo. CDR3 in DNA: TGTGCCAGTAGATCAGAGGGGGTCCATAGCAATCAGCCCCAGCATTTT. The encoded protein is CASRSEGVHSNQPQHF.